Listed here are 8 T cell receptor beta chains from one sample, sequenced in a study of vaccination effects on CD4 cells after COVID-19. Clones were sequenced by immunoSEQ multiplex PCR, and TCRdb holds only the in-frame ones, with some missing. This repertoire shows tens of thousands of clones, about 78% found once; its top ten account for 8% to 11%. Ahead of sequencing, the ViraFEST assay grew antigen-specific CD4+ T cells using viral peptide pools. Culture lasted 10 days before CD4+ T cell isolation. The vaccine recipients had no prior SARS-CoV-2 infection, with negative nucleocapsid antibodies. The antigens of these receptors remain unknown. The sequencing here drew on CD4+ T cells from PBMCs cultured with SARS-CoV-2 spike peptides, taken before COVID-19 vaccination. These receptor sequences come from a human donor who received a COVID-19 vaccine.

This clone appeared a single time. The J gene is TRBJ2-5, the V gene TRBV3-1 (or the pseudogene TRBV3-2); D possibly matches TRBD1 or TRBD2 (5 bases each). Trimming removed 1 base from V and 2 bases from J, with 14 bases in between. This CDR3 region has 16 residues. Per germline, CDR1 LGHDT and CDR2 YNNKEL (reference sequence). The DNA of the CDR3 is TGTGCCAGCAGCCAAGTATTGAGGGGATTTCAAGAGACCCAGTACTTC. It yields the protein CASSQVLRGFQETQYF.

The rearrangement joins TRBV10-2 to TRBJ1-3; no firm D call. The V end was cut by 7 bases, the J end by 0 bases, with 7 bases between. Germline CDR1 WSHSY, CDR2 SAAADI. The CDR3 consists of 13 residues. CDR3 nucleotides: TGCGCCAGCACTTGGGACTCTGGAAACACCATATATTTT. Amino acids: CASTWDSGNTIYF.

J is TRBJ2-7 and V is TRBV21-1; TRBD1 was called by the table and not checked on the DNA. TRBV21-1 is a pseudogene segment. The CDR3 extends over 17 amino acids. The CDR3 nucleotides read TGTGCCAGCACCCCTGTCCCCCGGGACAGGGGGCCCTACGAGCAGTACGTC. Its protein is CASTPVPRDRGPYEQYV.

The chain uses TRBV18 and TRBJ2-1; 9 positions match TRBD1. The CDR3 spans 16 residues. Losses at the gene ends were 5 bases for V and 7 bases for J; bases not matched to a gene: 12. Germline loops: CDR1 KGHSH, CDR2 LQKENI. CDR3 DNA: TGTGCCAGCTCATTCACTTCCGGGACAGGGCGAAATGAGCAGTTCTTC. Its translation is CASSFTSGTGRNEQFF.

This clone was picked up a small number of times. The chain is built from TRBV25-1 and TRBJ2-2; D may correspond to TRBD1 or TRBD2 (5 bases each). There are 18 residues in the CDR3. Germline CDR1 and CDR2: MGHDK and SYGVNS. Deletions cut 6 bases from V and 3 bases from J, with 23 bases between. The CDR3 spells CASRPKVKGSNDTGELFF. CDR3 sequence (DNA): TGTGCCAGCAGACCCAAGGTTAAGGGGAGTAATGACACCGGGGAGCTGTTTTTT.

The CDR3 sequence: CASSRALSGSGANVLTF. In nucleotides, the CDR3 is TGTGCCAGCAGTCGGGCCCTGAGCGGTTCTGGGGCCAACGTCCTGACTTTC. The chain couples TRBV6-6 to TRBJ2-6; TRBD2 might be the D (5 bases). The CDR3 runs to 17 residues. V gave up 5 bases and J gave up 1 base, with 15 bases separating them. Germline V CDR1 and CDR2: MNHNY, SVGAGI (reference sequence).

This chain uses TRBV4-2 with TRBJ2-5, with D possibly matching TRBD2 (7 bases). Trimming cost V 3 bases and J 3 bases, with 20 bases left between them. CDR1 and CDR2 (germline): LGHNA, YNFKEQ. The CDR3 is made up of 17 amino acids. Here the CDR3 reads CASSHTSGGRGEETQYF. CDR3 coding DNA: TGTGCCAGCAGCCACACCTCGGGGGGCCGGGGAGAAGAGACCCAGTACTTC.

This clone was picked up a small number of times. The rearrangement uses TRBV9 and TRBJ1-1; D remains ambiguous. The CDR3 length is 13 residues. Germline V gives CDR1 SGDLS, CDR2 YYNGEE. Trimming took 3 bases from V and 1 from J, leaving 7 bases between them. The CDR3 reads CASSADSNTEAFF. Here the CDR3 DNA reads TGTGCCAGCAGCGCCGACTCGAACACTGAAGCTTTCTTT.